Below, one TCR beta chain is given with its context. This entry is derived from a study of blood T cell repertoires in COVID-19. Study context: COVID-19 samples collected from the United States, Italy and Spain covered acute and convalescent phases. PBMCs, B-cell-depleted T cells, or T cells were the source of the cDNA or gDNA that made up the material.

Per the study methods: Reference gene primer amplification yielded estimated nucleated cell counts. Measured with immunoSEQ multiplex PCR; TCRdb has only the in-frame clones, and not every one. The V and J calls and clone size are taken from that table; D and trimming were inferred from the DNA. The table lists 140,000 to 150,000 clones, roughly 91% of them singletons, with around 2.9% in the top ten. J lost 7 bases, V lost 1 base, and 1 base had no gene match. The CDR3 extends over 15 amino acids. Germline lookup yields CDR1 SNHLY and CDR2 FYNNEI. The clonotype comes from a man aged 55-75 years with active or convalescent COVID-19. J is TRBJ2-1 and V is TRBV2; 13 bases line up with TRBD2. The source material was peripheral blood. The CDR3 is CASSEELAGGNEQFF. The DNA of the CDR3 is TGTGCCAGCAGTGAAGAACTAGCGGGGGGGAATGAGCAGTTCTTC.